Sequencing of this T cell receptor (beta chain) was carried out in a study of breast tumors, draining lymph nodes, adjacent tissues. Findings of the study overall: Data only fit, rather than demonstrated, lymph node origin of most tumor T cells. The data were judged consistent with most tumor T cells coming from lymph node and expanding in tumor. Tumor repertoires ranked between lymph nodes and nontumor tissue in diversity, with V and J gene preferences. Tumor and nontumor repertoires were significantly more similar in luminal-like than in basal-like breast cancer.

This CDR3 is built from 14 residues. V was pared by 6 bases and J by 2 bases, with 11 bases between. The germline gives CDR1 MNHNS, CDR2 SASEGT. TCRdb re-called the multiplex PCR reads through MiXCR, storing one row per CDR3 protein. The data show tens of thousands of distinct CDR3 sequences, under 30% seen once. This clonotype was seen at least ten times. Antigen specificity is unknown. Input material: breast tumor tissue. This clonotype was obtained from a female donor with breast cancer. Some clones in this sample may be carry-over from other donors' samples. The chain is built from TRBV6-1 and TRBJ1-3; the D is unclear. CDR3 amino acids: CASSPWQTGNTIYF. DNA for the CDR3: TGTGCCAGCAGCCCGTGGCAAACTGGAAACACCATATATTTT.